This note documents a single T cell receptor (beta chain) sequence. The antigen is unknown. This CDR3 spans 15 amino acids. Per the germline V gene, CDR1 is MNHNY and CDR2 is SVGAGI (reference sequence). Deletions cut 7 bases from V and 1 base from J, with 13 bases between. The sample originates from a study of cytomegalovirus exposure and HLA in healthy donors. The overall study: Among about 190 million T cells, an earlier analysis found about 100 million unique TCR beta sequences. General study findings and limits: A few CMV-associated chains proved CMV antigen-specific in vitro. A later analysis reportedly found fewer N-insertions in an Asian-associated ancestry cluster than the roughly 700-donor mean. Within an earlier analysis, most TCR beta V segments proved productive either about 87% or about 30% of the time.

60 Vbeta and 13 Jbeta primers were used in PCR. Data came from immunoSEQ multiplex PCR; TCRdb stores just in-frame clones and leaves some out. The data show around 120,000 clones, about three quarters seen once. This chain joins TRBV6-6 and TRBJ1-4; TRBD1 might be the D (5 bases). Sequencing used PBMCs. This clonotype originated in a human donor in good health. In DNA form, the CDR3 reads TGTGCCAGCACCCTCCGGGGGGGAACTAATGAAAAACTGTTTTTT. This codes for CASTLRGGTNEKLFF.